Each of the 8 T cell receptor beta chains below was sequenced from the same sample in a study of cytomegalovirus exposure and HLA in healthy donors. The PCR ran on 60 Vbeta and 13 Jbeta primers. TCRdb keeps only in-frame clones here, not all; method: immunoSEQ multiplex PCR. In the table there are about 89,000 clones, around 85% of which are singletons. Sequenced material: PBMCs. These receptors all stem from a man aged 40-49 years in good health and CMV-seropositive.

This clone showed up just once. The V gene is TRBV28, the J gene TRBJ1-6; 7 bases are shared with TRBD1. This CDR3 contains 12 residues. CDR1 and CDR2 (germline): MDHEN, SYDVKM. Trimming at V came to 6 bases and at J to 14 bases, leaving 7 bases not matched to a gene. CDR3 in DNA: TGTGCCAGCAGAGGACAGGCCAGGTCCCTCCACTTT. Amino acid sequence: CASRGQARSLHF.

The CDR3 DNA is TGTGCCAGCAGCTTAGTTCTAGCGGGAGGGCCTGTTCTCACAGATACGCAGTATTTT. Amino acid sequence: CASSLVLAGGPVLTDTQYF. The J gene is TRBJ2-3, the V gene TRBV7-9; 12 bases map to TRBD2. Germline V lookup: CDR1 SEHNR, CDR2 FQNEAQ (reference sequence). Trimming took 1 base from V and 2 from J; bases not matched to a gene: 10. The CDR3 extends over 19 amino acids.

The V gene is TRBV18, the J gene TRBJ2-5; 7 nucleotides align to TRBD1. This CDR3 comprises 14 residues. V lost 3 bases, J lost 2 bases, and 3 bases stayed unmatched. Per the germline V gene, CDR1 is KGHSH and CDR2 is LQKENI. CDR3 nucleotide sequence: TGTGCCAGCTCACCGAGGGGACAGCAAGAGACCCAGTACTTC. It specifies CASSPRGQQETQYF.

The chain uses TRBV6-6 and TRBJ1-6, with 7 bases that match TRBD1. V shed 7 bases, J shed 8 bases, and the junction held 11 bases outside the gene matches. Germline V gene sequence: CDR1 MNHNY, CDR2 SVGAGI (reference sequence). The CDR3 is 15 amino acids. The DNA for the CDR3 is TGTGCCAGCACCAGGACAGGCCTTGTTGATTCACCCCTCCACTTT. Amino acid sequence: CASTRTGLVDSPLHF.

Concerning this clone: This sample includes further DNA sequences coding for the same CDR3. The chain joins TRBV5-1 to TRBJ2-7, with D uncertain. Germline-derived CDR1 and CDR2 are SGHRS and YFSETQ. The ends were cut back, 0 bases at V and 2 bases at J, with 9 bases in the middle. The CDR3 totals 14 residues. The CDR3 DNA reads TGCGCCAGCAGCTTGGTTCCAGGCCCCTACGAGCAGTACTTC. Its translation: CASSLVPGPYEQYF. Full variable domain (remainder filled in from reference TRBV5-1 and TRBJ2-7): KAGVTQTPRYLIKTRGQQVTLSCSPISGHRSVSWYQQTPGQGLQFLFEYFSETQRNKGNFPGRFSGRQFSNSRSEMNVSTLELGDSALYLCASSLVPGPYEQYFGPGTRLTVT.

This clone was counted a few times. The J gene is TRBJ2-1, the V gene TRBV6-1, with TRBD2 matching over 9 bases. J was trimmed by 0 bases and V by 4 bases; bases with no gene match: 4. CDR3 length: 16 residues. Looked up from germline, CDR1 is MNHNS and CDR2 is SASEGT. This CDR3 reads CASSAVAGVSYNEQFF. The CDR3 nucleotides are TGTGCCAGCAGTGCTGTAGCGGGAGTCTCCTACAATGAGCAGTTCTTC.

The chain carries TRBV10-2 and TRBJ2-1; the match to TRBD2 covers 13 bases. The V and J ends lost 9 bases and 8 bases, in that order; junction bases with no gene match: 19. Germline V CDR1 and CDR2: WSHSY, SAAADI. CDR3 size: 18 residues. In nucleotides, the CDR3 is TGCGCCAGTTCCACTCCCGGGACTAGCGGGAAAACGGGCGATGAGCAGTTCTTC. As protein: CASSTPGTSGKTGDEQFF.

V and J are TRBV6-1 and TRBJ1-5; 10 positions match TRBD1. The V gene end was trimmed by 8 bases and the J gene end by 5 bases; junction bases not matched to a gene: 9. Per germline, CDR1 MNHNS and CDR2 SASEGT. There are 15 residues in the CDR3. The CDR3 reads CASGALTGGDQPQHF. DNA for the CDR3: TGTGCCAGCGGCGCGTTGACAGGGGGCGATCAGCCCCAGCATTTT.